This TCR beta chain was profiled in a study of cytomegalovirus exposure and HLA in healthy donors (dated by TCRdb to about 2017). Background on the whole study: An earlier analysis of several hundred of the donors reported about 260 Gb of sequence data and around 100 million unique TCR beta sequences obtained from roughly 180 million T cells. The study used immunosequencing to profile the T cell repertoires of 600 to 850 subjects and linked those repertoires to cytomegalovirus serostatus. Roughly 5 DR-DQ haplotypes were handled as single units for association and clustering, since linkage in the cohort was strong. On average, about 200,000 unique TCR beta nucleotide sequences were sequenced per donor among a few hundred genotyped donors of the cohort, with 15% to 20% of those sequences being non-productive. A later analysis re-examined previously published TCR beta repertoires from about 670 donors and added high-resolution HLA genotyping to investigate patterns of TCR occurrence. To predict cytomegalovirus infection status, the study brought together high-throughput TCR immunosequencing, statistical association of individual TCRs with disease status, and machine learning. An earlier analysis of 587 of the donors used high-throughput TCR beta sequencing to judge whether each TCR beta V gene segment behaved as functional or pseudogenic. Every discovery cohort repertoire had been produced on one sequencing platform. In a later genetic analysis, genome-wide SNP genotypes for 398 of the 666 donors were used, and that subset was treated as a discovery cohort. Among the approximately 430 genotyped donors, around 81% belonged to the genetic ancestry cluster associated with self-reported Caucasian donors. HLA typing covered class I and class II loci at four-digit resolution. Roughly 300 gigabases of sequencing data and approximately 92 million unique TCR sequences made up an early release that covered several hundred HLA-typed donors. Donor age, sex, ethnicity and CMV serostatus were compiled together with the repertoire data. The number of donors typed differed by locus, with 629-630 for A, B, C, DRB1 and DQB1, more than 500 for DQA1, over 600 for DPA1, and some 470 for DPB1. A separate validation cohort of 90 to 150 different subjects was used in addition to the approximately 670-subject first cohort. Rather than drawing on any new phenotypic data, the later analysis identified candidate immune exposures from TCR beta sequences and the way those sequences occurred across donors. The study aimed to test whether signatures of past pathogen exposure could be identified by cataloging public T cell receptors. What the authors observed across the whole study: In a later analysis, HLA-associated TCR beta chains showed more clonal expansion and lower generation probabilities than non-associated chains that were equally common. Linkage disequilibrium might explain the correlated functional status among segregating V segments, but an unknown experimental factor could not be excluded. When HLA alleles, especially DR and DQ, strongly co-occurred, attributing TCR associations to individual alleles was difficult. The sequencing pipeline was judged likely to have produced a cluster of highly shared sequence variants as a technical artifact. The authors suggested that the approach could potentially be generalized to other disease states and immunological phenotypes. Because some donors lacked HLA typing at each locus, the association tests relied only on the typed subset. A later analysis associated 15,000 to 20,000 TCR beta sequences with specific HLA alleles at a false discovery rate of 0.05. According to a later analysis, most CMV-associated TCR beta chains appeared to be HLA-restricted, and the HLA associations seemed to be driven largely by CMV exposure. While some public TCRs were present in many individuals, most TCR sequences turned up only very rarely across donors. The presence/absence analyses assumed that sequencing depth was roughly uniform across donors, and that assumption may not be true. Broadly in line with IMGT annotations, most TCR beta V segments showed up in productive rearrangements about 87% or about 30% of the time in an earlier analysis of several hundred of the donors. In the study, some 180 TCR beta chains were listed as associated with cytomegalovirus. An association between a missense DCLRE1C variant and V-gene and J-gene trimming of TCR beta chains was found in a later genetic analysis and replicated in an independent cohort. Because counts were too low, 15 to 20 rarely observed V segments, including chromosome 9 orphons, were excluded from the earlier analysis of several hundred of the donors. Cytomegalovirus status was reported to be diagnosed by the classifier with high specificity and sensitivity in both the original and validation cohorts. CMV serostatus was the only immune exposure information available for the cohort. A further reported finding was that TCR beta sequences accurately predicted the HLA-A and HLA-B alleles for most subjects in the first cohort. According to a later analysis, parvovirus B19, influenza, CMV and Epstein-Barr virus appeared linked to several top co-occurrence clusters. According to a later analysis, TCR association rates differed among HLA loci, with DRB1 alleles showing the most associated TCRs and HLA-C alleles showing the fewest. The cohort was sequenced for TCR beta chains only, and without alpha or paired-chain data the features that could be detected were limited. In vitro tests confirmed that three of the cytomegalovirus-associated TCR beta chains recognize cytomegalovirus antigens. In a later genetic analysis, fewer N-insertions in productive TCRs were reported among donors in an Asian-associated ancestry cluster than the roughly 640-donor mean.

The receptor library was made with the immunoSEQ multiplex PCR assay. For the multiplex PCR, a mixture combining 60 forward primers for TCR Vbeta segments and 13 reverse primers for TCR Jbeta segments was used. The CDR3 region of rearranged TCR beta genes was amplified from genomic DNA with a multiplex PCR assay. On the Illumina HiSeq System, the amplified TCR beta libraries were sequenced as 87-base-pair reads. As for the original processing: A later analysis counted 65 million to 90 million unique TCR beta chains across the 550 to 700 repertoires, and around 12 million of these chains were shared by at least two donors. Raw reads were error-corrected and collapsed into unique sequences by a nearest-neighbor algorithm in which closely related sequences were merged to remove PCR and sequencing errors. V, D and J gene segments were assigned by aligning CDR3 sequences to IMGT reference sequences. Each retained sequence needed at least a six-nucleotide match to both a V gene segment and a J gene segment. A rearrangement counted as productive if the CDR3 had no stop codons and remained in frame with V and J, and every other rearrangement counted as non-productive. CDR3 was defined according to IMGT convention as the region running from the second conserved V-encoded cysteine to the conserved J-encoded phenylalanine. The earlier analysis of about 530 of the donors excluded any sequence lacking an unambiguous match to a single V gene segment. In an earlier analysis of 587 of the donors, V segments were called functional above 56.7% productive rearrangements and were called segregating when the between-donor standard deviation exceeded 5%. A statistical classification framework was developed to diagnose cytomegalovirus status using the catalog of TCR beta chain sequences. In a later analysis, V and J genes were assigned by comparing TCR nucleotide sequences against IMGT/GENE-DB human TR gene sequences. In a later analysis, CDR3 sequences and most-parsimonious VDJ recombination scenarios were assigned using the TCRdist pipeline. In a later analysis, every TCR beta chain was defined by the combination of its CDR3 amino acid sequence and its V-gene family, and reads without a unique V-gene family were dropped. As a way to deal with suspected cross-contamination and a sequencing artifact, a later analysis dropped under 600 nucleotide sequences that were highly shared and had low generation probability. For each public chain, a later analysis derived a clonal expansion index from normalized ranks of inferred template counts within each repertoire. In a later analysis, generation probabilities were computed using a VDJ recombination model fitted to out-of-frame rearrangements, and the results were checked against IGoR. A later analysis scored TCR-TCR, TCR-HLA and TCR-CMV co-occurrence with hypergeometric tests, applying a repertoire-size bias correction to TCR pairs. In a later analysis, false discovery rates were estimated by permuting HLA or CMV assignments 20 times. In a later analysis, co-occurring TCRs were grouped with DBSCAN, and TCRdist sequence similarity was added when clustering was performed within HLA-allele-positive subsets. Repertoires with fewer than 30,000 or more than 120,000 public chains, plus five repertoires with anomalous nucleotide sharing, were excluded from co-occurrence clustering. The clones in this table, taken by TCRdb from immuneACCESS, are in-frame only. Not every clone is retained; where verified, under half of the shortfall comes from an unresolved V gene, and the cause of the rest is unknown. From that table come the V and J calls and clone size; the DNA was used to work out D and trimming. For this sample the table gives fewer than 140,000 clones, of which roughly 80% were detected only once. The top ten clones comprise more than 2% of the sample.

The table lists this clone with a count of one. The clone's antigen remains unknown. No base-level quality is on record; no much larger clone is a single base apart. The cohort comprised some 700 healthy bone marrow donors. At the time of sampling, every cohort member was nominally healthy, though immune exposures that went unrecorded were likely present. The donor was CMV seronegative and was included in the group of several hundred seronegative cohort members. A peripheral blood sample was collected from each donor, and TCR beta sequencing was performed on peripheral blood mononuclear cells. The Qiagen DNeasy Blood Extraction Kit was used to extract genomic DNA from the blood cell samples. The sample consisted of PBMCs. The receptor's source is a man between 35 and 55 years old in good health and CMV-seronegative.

In nucleotides, the sequence is TGTGCCAGCAGCCAAGAGTTCAATAATTCACCCCTCCACTTT. Its product reads: CASSQEFNNSPLHF. This receptor chain uses TRBV7-6 and TRBJ1-6, with the D gene call left open. Trimming takes 5 bases from V and 5 bases from J, and the germline ends sit 10 bases apart. CDR1 SGHVS and CDR2 FNYEAQ were looked up in the germline V gene. Including cysteine and phenylalanine, the CDR3 has 14 amino acids. Only the CDR3 region is kept as DNA, spanning 42 bases read in frame from base 1.